The 15 T cell receptor beta chains below were found in one sample sequenced in a study of post-analysis software for immune sequencing data. Unique-molecular-identifier-tagged TCR beta cDNA libraries were used. MiXCR, applied by TCRdb to the PCR reads, yields one record per CDR3 protein. The sample shows about 770,000 distinct CDR3 sequences, 35% to 55% of them seen only once. General study results and limits: Patients had higher frequencies than controls of about five TRBV segments, including TRBV5-6, TRBV5-1 and TRBV20-1.

Antigens for these TCRs are unknown. Sequencing was carried out using blood. Receptors were obtained from a girl between 10 and 17 years old with multiple sclerosis.

The rearrangement joins TRBV20-1 to TRBJ2-5; TRBD2 matches 7 bases. TRBJ2-7 matches the DNA end more closely, so the J call is doubtful. This CDR3 comprises 12 residues. CDR1 is DFQATT, CDR2 SNEGSKA, per germline (reference sequence). CDR3 region: CSAPGGPYEQYF. The CDR3 region has the DNA TGCAGTGCCCCGGGAGGACCTTACGAGCAGTACTTC.

CDR3 residues: CASSQVAGLNTEAFF. The CDR3 nucleotides read TGTGCCAGCAGCCAAGTCGCAGGGCTGAACACTGAAGCTTTCTTT. The chain employs TRBV14 and TRBJ1-1, with D tentatively TRBD1 (5 bases). The CDR3 is 15 residues long. The germline V gene has CDR1 SGHDN and CDR2 FVKESK. V shed 1 base and J shed 0 bases, with 9 bases lying between them.

The chain recombines TRBV5-1 with TRBJ2-1; D is unclear. CDR3 length: 12 residues. CDR1 is SGHRS, CDR2 YFSETQ, per germline. Trimming removed 7 bases from V and 13 bases from J, with 18 bases in between. CDR3 DNA sequence: TGCGCCAGCTCGGCTTTGTCCTTGGGTCAGTTCTTC. This codes for CASSALSLGQFF. The variable domain in full, with the rest retrieved from reference TRBV5-1 and TRBJ2-1, is KAGVTQTPRYLIKTRGQQVTLSCSPISGHRSVSWYQQTPGQGLQFLFEYFSETQRNKGNFPGRFSGRQFSNSRSEMNVSTLELGDSALYLCASSALSLGQFFGPGTRLTVL.

As concerns this clonotype: This may come from a read error, since a much larger clone is one base off. The chain couples TRBV10-3 to TRBJ1-2; D not resolved. In germline, CDR1 is ENHRY, CDR2 SYGVKD. V lost 6 bases and J 4 bases, leaving 12 bases between the germline ends. The CDR3 contains 13 residues. CDR3 protein: CAIREDKIYGYTF. In DNA, the CDR3 is TGTGCCATCAGGGAGGATAAAATCTATGGCTACACCTTC.

The genes are TRBV4-2 and TRBJ2-5; TRBD2 is a possible D gene (6 bases). V lost 0 bases and J lost 5, with 13 bases in between. Looked up from germline, CDR1 is LGHNA and CDR2 is YNFKEQ. CDR3 length equals 15 residues. In DNA, the CDR3 is TGTGCCAGCAGCCAAGAGTGGAGGGGTTGGGAGACCCAGTACTTC. It translates to CASSQEWRGWETQYF.

V and J are TRBV29-1 and TRBJ2-5; the match to TRBD1 covers 7 bases. From germline, CDR1 is SQVTM and CDR2 ANQGSEA. The length of the CDR3 is 13 residues. J was trimmed by 4 bases and V by 4 bases; bases with no gene match: 6. The CDR3 loop is CSVAETGIETQYF. The DNA of the CDR3 is TGCAGCGTTGCGGAGACAGGGATAGAGACCCAGTACTTC. Drawing the rest from reference TRBV29-1 and TRBJ2-5, the complete variable domain is SAVISQKPSRDICQRGTSLTIQCQVDSQVTMMFWYRQQPGQSLTLIATANQGSEATYESGFVIDKFPISRPNLTFSTLTVSNMSPEDSSIYLCSVAETGIETQYFGPGTRLLVL.

This rearrangement joins TRBV29-1 to TRBJ2-3; TRBD1 matches at 12 bases. V was clipped by 4 bases and J by 3 bases; unmatched bases: 5. Germline V gene data show CDR1 as SQVTM and CDR2 as ANQGSEA. The CDR3 runs to 15 residues. For the CDR3, the DNA is TGCAGCGTTGGGGGGACAGGGGGCGCGACAGATACGCAGTATTTT. It encodes CSVGGTGGATDTQYF.

The chain employs TRBV3-1 and TRBJ2-4; 12 nucleotides line up with TRBD1. The J call may be wrong; the DNA end is better matched by TRBJ2-7. This CDR3 contains 16 residues. Germline CDR1 LGHDT, CDR2 YNNKEL (reference sequence). DNA of the CDR3: TGTGCCAGCAGCCAAGGGGACAGGGGGCGTCTGTACGAGCAGTACTTC. Amino acid sequence: CASSQGDRGRLYEQYF.

This sequence joins TRBV7-8 and TRBJ2-5; D assignment may be TRBD1 or TRBD2 (5 bases each). The J call may be mistaken, given a closer DNA end match to TRBJ2-7. In germline, CDR1 is SGHVS, CDR2 FQNEAQ. The CDR3 covers 15 residues. The CDR3 DNA reads as TGTGCCAGCAGCTCGCACCGGGACCCAACCTGCGAGCAGTACTTC. Amino acid sequence: CASSSHRDPTCEQYF.

The chain couples TRBV7-9 to TRBJ2-5; weak D call: TRBD2 (7 bases). Per the germline V gene, CDR1 is SEHNR and CDR2 is FQNEAQ (reference sequence). This CDR3 is built from 14 residues. Trimming took off 1 base at V and 5 bases at J, with 11 bases between the two ends. DNA of the CDR3: TGTGCCAGCAGCTTAGACGGGGGGCCGGAGACCCAGTACTTC. It translates to CASSLDGGPETQYF.

The gene calls are TRBV20-1 and TRBJ1-1; D is unresolved. CDR3 length: 12 amino acids. Between the trimmed V and J ends, which lost 6 bases and 1 base, there was a span of 9 bases. Per the germline V gene, CDR1 is DFQATT and CDR2 is SNEGSKA (reference sequence). The CDR3 loop reads CSARTENTEAFF. CDR3 nucleotides: TGCAGTGCCCGGACGGAGAACACTGAAGCTTTCTTT.

The rearrangement joins TRBV24-1 to TRBJ2-1, with TRBD2 matching over 12 bases. Germline values: CDR1 KGHDR, CDR2 SFDVKD. The V and J ends lost 11 bases and 4 bases, in that order; junction bases with no gene match: 5. The CDR3 length is 14 residues. CDR3 coding DNA: TGTGCCATAGGACTAGCGGGACCTTACAATGAGCAGTTCTTC. Its protein is CAIGLAGPYNEQFF.

The chain uses TRBV7-2 and TRBJ2-6; TRBD2 matches at 14 bases. The V gene end was trimmed by 5 bases and the J gene end by 0 bases; junction bases not matched to a gene: 6. This CDR3 contains 19 residues. Germline V gene data show CDR1 as SGHTA and CDR2 as FQGNSA. CDR3 DNA sequence: TGTGCCAGCAGCCTCCCGACTAGCGGGAGGGTCTCTGGGGCCAACGTCCTGACTTTC. Translating gives CASSLPTSGRVSGANVLTF.

This clonotype was observed a handful of times. This chain joins TRBV20-1 and TRBJ2-3, with D possibly matching TRBD2 (5 bases). The CDR3 is 16 residues long. Germline V gives CDR1 DFQATT, CDR2 SNEGSKA (reference sequence). The V gene lost 6 bases and the J gene lost 1 base, with 20 bases spanning the gap. The CDR3, as DNA: TGCAGTGCCGTGGGGAGCATTCTTGGGGGCACAGATACGCAGTATTTT. This translates into CSAVGSILGGTDTQYF.

The chain couples TRBV20-1 to TRBJ2-5, with TRBD2 as a possible D gene (6 bases). CDR1 is DFQATT, CDR2 SNEGSKA, per germline (reference sequence). The CDR3 has 15 residues. V was trimmed by 5 bases and J by 0 bases, leaving 16 bases between them. The CDR3 sequence is CSAGTPRDYQETQYF. The CDR3 DNA follows: TGCAGTGCTGGTACACCCCGGGACTACCAAGAGACCCAGTACTTC.